This TCR beta chain was identified during a study of cytomegalovirus exposure and HLA in healthy donors. At the level of the study: Most genotyped donors, approximately 81% of 350 to 500, had Caucasian-associated genetic ancestry.

Healthy bone marrow donors formed the donor group. The PCR was carried out with 60 Vbeta primers and 13 Jbeta primers. The assay was immunoSEQ multiplex PCR, and TCRdb's table has in-frame clones only and misses some. The sample has approximately 280,000 clones; roughly 88% are singletons. V dropped 6 bases and J dropped 7; count of bases not matched to a gene: 9. From germline, CDR1 is MNHEY and CDR2 SVGAGI. The CDR3 consists of 15 residues. The receptor was isolated from a man aged 35 to 55 in good health and CMV-seropositive. Material for sequencing was PBMCs. The chain is built from TRBV6-5 and TRBJ1-1; 12 bases align to TRBD1. The CDR3 reads CASSKPGQGAIEAFF. The CDR3 nucleotides read TGTGCCAGCAGCAAACCGGGACAGGGGGCGATTGAAGCTTTCTTT.